This T cell receptor beta chain appears in the sequencing data of a study of blood T cells in healthy people across ages. V lost 6 bases and J lost 4; bases outside the gene matches: 7. The CDR3 consists of 13 residues. The germline V gene has CDR1 DFQATT and CDR2 SNEGSKA (reference sequence). Then a second PCR, running about 6 to 11 cycles, was carried out with a sample-barcoded 5' primer and a J-beta primer mix. All cDNA molecules were each tagged by a template-switch adaptor with 12 random nucleotides. MiXCR, applied by TCRdb to the 5' RACE reads, yields one record per CDR3 protein. This sample yields around 650,000 distinct CDR3 sequences, of which about 30% are seen a single time; approximately 15% belongs to the top ten. The donors, aged roughly 6 to 90, were healthy Caucasians from Russia.

The sample comprised blood. The sequence was obtained from a woman of 80 years or more in good health. The chain carries TRBV20-1 and TRBJ1-1, with TRBD1 matching over 8 bases. The CDR3 protein is CSAIDRGGTEAFF. In DNA form, the CDR3 reads TGCAGTGCCATCGACAGGGGCGGCACTGAAGCTTTCTTT.